Described below is a single T cell receptor beta chain sequence and its context. This sample was taken from a study of T cell responses to AZD1222 COVID-19 vaccine. The method was immunoSEQ multiplex PCR; TCRdb's version includes in-frame clones alone and lacks a portion of them. The sample carries under 150,000 clones, about 90% recorded once. This sample comprised peripheral blood, obtained 28 days after the second AZD1222 dose. This TCR came from an adult who received the AZD1222 COVID-19 vaccine.

The CDR3 spells CATKSGGDFNEQFF. The CDR3 DNA reads as TGTGCCACCAAGAGCGGGGGGGACTTCAATGAGCAGTTCTTC. The chain uses TRBV24-1 and TRBJ2-1, with TRBD2 matching 10 bases. Per germline, CDR1 KGHDR and CDR2 SFDVKD. After removal of 8 bases from V and 6 bases from J, the junction contained 6 bases not matched to a gene. The CDR3 loop spans 14 amino acids.